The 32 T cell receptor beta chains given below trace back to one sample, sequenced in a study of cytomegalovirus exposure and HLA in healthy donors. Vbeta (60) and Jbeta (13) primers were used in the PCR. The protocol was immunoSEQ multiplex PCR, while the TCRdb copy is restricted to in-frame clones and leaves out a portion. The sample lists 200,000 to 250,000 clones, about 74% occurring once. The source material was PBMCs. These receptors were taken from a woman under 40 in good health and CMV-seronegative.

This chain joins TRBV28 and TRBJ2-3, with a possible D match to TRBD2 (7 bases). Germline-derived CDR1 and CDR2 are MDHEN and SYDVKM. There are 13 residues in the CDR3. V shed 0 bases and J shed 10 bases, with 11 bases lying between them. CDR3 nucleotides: TGTGCCAGCAGTTTATGGGGAGGGGGGGCGCAGTATTTT. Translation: CASSLWGGGAQYF.

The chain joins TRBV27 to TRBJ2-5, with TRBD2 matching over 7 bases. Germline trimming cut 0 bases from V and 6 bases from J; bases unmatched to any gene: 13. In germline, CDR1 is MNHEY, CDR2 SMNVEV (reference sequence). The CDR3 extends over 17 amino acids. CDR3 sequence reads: CASSLSPGGGGRKTQYF. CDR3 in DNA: TGTGCCAGCAGTTTATCGCCTGGGGGGGGAGGGAGAAAGACCCAGTACTTC.

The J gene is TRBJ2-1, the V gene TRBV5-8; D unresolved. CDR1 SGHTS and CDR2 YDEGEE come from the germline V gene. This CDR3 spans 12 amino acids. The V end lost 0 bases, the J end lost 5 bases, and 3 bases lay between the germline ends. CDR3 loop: CASSLADNEQFF. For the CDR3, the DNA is TGTGCCAGCAGCTTGGCAGACAATGAGCAGTTCTTC. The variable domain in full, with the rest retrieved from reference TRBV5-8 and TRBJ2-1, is EAGVTQSPTHLIKTRGQQATLRCSPISGHTSVYWYQQALGLGLQFLLWYDEGEERNRGNFPPRFSGRQFPNYSSELNVNALELEDSALYLCASSLADNEQFFGPGTRLTVL.

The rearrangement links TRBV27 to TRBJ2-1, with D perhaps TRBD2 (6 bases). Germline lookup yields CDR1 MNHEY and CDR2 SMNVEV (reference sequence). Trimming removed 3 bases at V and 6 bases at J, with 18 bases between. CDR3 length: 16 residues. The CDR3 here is CASSFLLGDFGNEQFF. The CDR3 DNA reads TGTGCCAGCAGTTTCCTCCTAGGGGACTTCGGCAATGAGCAGTTCTTC.

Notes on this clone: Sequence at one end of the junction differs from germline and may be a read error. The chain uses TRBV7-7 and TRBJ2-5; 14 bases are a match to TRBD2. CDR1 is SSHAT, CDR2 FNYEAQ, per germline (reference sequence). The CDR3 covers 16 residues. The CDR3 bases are TGTGCTAGCAGCCCCCTGGGACTAGCGGGAGTTGAGACCCAGTACTTC. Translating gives CASSPLGLAGVETQYF.

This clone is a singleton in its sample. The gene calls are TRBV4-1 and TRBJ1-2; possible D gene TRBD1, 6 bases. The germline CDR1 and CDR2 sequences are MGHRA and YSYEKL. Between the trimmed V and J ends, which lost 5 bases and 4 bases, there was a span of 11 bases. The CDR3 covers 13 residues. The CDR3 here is CASSSDRFYGYTF. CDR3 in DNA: TGCGCCAGCAGCAGTGACAGGTTCTATGGCTACACCTTC.

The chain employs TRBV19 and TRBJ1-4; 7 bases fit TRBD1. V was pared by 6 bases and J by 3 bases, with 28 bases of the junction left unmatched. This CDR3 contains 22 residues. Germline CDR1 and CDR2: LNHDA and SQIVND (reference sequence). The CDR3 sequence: CASSPPVGTASFGGRANEKLFF. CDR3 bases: TGTGCCAGTAGCCCCCCTGTAGGGACAGCAAGTTTTGGTGGGAGAGCTAATGAAAAACTGTTTTTT.

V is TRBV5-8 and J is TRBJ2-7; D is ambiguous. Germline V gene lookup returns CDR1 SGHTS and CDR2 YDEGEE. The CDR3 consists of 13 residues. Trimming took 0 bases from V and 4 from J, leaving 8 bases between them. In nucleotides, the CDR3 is TGTGCCAGCAGCTTGGATGGGCCTTACGAGCAGTACTTC. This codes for CASSLDGPYEQYF.

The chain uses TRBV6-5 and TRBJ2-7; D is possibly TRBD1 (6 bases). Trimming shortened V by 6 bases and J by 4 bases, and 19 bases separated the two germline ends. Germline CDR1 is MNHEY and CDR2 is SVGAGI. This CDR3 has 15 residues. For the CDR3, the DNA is TGTGCCAGCAGCCCAAGCTCGGACAGAGCTTACGAGCAGTACTTC. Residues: CASSPSSDRAYEQYF.

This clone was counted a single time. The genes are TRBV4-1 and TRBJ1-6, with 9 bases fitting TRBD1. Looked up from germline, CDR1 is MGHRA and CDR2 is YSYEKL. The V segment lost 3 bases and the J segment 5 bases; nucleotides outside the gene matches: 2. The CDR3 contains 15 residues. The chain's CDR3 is CASSQWDRDNSPLHF. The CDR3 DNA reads TGCGCCAGCAGCCAGTGGGACAGGGATAATTCACCCCTCCACTTT.

DNA for the CDR3: TGCGCCAGCAGTAGCGGGGACTCCTACAATGAGCAGTTCTTC. Translating gives CASSSGDSYNEQFF. The chain uses TRBV5-1 and TRBJ2-1; 8 nucleotides line up with TRBD2. The V gene's germline CDR1 is SGHRS and CDR2 YFSETQ. The V segment lost 5 bases and the J segment 0 bases; nucleotides outside the gene matches: 1. The CDR3 length is 14 residues.

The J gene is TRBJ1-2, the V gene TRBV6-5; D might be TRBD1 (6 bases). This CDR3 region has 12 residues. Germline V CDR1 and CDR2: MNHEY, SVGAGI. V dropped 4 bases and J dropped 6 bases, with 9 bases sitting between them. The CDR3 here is CASSWTEDGYTF. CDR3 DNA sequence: TGTGCCAGCAGTTGGACAGAAGATGGCTACACCTTC.

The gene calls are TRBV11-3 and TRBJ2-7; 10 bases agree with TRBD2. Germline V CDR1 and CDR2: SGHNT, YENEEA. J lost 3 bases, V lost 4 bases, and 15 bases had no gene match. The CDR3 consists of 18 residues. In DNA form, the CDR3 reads TGTGCCAGCAGCTACCCGAGCGGGGGGGCATTCTCGGTCTACGAGCAGTACTTC. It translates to CASSYPSGGAFSVYEQYF. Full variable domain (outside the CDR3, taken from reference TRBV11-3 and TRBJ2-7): EAGVVQSPRYKIIEKKQPVAFWCNPISGHNTLYWYLQNLGQGPELLIRYENEEAVDDSQLPKDRFSAERLKGVDSTLKIQPAELGDSAVYLCASSYPSGGAFSVYEQYFGPGTRLTVT.

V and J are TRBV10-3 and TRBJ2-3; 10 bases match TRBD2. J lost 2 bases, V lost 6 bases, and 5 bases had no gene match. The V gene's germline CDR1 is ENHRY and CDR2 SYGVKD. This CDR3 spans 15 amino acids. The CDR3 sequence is CAISIAGGNTDTQYF. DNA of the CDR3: TGTGCCATCAGCATAGCGGGAGGTAACACAGATACGCAGTATTTT.

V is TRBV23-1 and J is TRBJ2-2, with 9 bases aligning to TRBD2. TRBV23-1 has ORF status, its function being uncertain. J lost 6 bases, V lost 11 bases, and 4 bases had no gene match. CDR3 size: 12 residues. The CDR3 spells CAAGGAPGELFF. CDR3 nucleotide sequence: TGCGCCGCGGGGGGGGCCCCCGGGGAGCTGTTTTTT.

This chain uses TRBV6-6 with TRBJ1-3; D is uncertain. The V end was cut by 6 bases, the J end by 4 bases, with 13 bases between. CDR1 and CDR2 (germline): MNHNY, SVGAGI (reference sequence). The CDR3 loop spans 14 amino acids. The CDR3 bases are TGTGCCAGCAGCCCAAACCGGGGAGGAAACACCATATATTTT. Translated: CASSPNRGGNTIYF.

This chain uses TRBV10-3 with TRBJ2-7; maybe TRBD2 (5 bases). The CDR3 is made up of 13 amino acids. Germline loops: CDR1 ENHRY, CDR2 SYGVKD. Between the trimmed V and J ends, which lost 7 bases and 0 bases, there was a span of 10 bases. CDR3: CAINSGISYEQYF. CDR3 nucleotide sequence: TGTGCCATCAACTCCGGGATCTCCTACGAGCAGTACTTC.

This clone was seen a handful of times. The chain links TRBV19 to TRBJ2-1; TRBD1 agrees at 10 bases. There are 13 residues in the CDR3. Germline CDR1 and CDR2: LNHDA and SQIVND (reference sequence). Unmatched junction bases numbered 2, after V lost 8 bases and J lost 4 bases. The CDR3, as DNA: TGTGCCAGTCGGGACAGGGGTTACAATGAGCAGTTCTTC. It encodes CASRDRGYNEQFF.

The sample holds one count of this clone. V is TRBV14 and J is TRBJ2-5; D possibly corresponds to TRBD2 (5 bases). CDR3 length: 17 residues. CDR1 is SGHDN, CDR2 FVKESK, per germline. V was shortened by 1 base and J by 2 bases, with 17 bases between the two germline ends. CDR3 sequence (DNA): TGTGCCAGCAGCCAAGTAACAATCGACTACCGACAAGAGACCCAGTACTTC. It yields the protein CASSQVTIDYRQETQYF.

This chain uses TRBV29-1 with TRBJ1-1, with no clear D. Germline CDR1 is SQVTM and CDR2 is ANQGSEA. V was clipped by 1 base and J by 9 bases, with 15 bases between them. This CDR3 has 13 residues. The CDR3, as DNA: TGCAGCGTTGAAGTGGCTGGCGGGATAAAAGCTTTCTTT. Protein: CSVEVAGGIKAFF.

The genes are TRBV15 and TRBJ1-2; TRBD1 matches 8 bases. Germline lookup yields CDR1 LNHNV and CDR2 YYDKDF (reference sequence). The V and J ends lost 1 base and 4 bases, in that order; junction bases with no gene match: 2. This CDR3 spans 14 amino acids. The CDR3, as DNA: TGTGCCACCAGCAGAGGGGGACAGGTCTATGGCTACACCTTC. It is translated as CATSRGGQVYGYTF.

DNA of the CDR3: TGTGCCAGCAGCGCTCCGACTAGTCCTTACGAGCAGTACTTC. Translating it yields CASSAPTSPYEQYF. This rearrangement joins TRBV9 to TRBJ2-7; D is perhaps TRBD2 (6 bases). Germline V gene lookup returns CDR1 SGDLS and CDR2 YYNGEE. Trimming pared 3 bases from V and 4 bases from J, leaving 14 bases between. The CDR3 sequence is 14 residues long.

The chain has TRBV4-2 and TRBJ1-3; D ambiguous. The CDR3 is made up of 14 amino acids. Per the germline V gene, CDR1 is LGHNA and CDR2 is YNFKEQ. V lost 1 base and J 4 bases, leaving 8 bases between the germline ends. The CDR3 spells CASSQVSGGNTIYF. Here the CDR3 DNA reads TGTGCCAGCAGCCAAGTCTCGGGGGGAAACACCATATATTTT.

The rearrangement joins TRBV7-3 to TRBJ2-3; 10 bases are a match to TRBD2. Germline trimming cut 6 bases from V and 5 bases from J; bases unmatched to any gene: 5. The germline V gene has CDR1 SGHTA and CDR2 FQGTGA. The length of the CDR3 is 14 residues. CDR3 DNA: TGTGCCAGCAGGGGTAGCGGGAGGAGAGATACGCAGTATTTT. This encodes CASRGSGRRDTQYF.

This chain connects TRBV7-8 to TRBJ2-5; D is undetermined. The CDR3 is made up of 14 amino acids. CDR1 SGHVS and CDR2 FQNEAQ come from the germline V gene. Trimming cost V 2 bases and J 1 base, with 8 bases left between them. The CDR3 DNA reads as TGTGCCAGCAGCTTACTCCACTCCCAAGAGACCCAGTACTTC. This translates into CASSLLHSQETQYF.

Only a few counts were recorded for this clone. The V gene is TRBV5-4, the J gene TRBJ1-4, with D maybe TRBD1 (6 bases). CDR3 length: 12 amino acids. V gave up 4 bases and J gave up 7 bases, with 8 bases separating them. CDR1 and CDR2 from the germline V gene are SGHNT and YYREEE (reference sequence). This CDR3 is CASSQGGEKLFF. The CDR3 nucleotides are TGTGCCAGCAGCCAAGGGGGTGAAAAACTGTTTTTT.

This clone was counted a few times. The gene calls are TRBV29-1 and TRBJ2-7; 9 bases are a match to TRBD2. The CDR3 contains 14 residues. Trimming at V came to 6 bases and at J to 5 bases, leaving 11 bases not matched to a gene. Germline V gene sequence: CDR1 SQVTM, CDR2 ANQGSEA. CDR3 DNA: TGCAGCGTCCTACTTGCGGGGGGGCCCCACGAGCAGTACTTC. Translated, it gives CSVLLAGGPHEQYF.

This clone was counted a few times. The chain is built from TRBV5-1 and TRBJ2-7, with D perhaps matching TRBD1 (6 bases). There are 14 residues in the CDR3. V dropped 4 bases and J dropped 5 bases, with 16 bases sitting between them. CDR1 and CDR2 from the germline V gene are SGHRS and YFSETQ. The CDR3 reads CASSPGQPADEQYF. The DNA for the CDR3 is TGCGCCAGCAGCCCCGGACAGCCTGCGGACGAGCAGTACTTC.

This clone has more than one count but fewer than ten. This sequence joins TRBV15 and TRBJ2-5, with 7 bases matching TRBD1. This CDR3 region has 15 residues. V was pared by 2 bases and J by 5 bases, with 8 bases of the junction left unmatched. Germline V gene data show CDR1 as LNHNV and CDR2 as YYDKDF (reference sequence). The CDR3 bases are TGTGCCACCAGCAGACCCCACAGGGGCGGGGAGACCCAGTACTTC. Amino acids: CATSRPHRGGETQYF.

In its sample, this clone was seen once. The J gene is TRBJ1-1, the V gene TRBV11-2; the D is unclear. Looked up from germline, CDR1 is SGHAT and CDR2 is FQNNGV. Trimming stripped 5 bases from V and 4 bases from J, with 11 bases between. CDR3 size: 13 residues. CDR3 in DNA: TGTGCCAGCAGCGTCAGGCTCGGCACTGAAGCTTTCTTT. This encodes CASSVRLGTEAFF.

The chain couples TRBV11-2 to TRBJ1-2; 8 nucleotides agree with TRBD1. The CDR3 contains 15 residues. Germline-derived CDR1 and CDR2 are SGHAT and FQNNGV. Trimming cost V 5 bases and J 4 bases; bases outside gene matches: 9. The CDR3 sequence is CASSLQDRERYGYTF. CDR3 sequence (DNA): TGTGCCAGCAGCCTCCAGGACAGGGAACGCTATGGCTACACCTTC.

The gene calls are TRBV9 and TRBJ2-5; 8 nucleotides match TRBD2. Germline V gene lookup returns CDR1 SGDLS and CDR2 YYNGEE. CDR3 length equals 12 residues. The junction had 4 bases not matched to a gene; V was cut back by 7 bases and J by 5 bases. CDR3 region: CASGSGIETQYF. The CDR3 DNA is TGTGCCAGCGGTAGCGGGATCGAGACCCAGTACTTC.